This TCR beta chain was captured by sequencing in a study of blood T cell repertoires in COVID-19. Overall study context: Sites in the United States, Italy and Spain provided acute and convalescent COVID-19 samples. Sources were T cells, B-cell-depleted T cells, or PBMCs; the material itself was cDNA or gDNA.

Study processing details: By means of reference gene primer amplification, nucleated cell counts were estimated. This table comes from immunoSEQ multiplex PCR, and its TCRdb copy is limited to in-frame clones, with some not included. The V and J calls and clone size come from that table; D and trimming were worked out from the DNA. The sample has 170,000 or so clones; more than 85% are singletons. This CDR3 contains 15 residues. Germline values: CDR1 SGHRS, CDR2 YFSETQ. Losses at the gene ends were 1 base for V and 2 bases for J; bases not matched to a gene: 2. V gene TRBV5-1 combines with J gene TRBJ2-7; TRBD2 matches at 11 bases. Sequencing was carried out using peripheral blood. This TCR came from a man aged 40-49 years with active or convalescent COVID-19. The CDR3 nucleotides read TGCGCCAGCAGCTTGACTAGCGGGGGAACCTACGAGCAGTACTTC. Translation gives CASSLTSGGTYEQYF.